The 17 T cell receptor beta chains in this list originate from one sample, sequenced in a study of PD-L1 blockade in urothelial cancer. Time point defined: peripheral blood 6 weeks after treatment start. The method was immunoSEQ multiplex PCR; TCRdb's version includes in-frame clones alone and lacks a portion of them. The table records around 100,000 clones, 75% to 95% of them present only once. Sequenced here: PBMCs, sampled around atezolizumab (anti-PD-L1) treatment. These receptors originate from a man in his sixties with urothelial cancer.

The V gene is TRBV5-1, the J gene TRBJ2-1, with D unclear. This CDR3 has 14 residues. The V gene lost 0 bases and the J gene lost 3 bases, with 7 bases spanning the gap. The germline V gene has CDR1 SGHRS and CDR2 YFSETQ. The CDR3 region is CASSLAQIYNEQFF. The CDR3 nucleotides are TGCGCCAGCAGCTTGGCACAGATCTACAATGAGCAGTTCTTC.

V usage is TRBV27 and J usage is TRBJ1-1, with D possibly being TRBD1 (5 bases). Germline assignment: CDR1 MNHEY and CDR2 SMNVEV (reference sequence). The CDR3 contains 12 residues. V lost 6 bases to trimming and J lost 7 bases, with 12 bases between them. CDR3 sequence: CASSAGVSEAFF. The DNA of the CDR3 is TGTGCCAGCAGCGCGGGGGTAAGTGAAGCTTTCTTT.

The rearrangement joins TRBV6-1 to TRBJ1-2; D is uncertain. V lost 7 bases and J 7 bases, leaving 19 bases between the germline ends. The CDR3 sequence is 14 residues long. The germline V gene has CDR1 MNHNS and CDR2 SASEGT. The CDR3 DNA reads TGTGCCAGCACCCCTCCAGGCCGCGACGTTGGCTACACCTTC. Residues: CASTPPGRDVGYTF.

This clone was observed a single time. The CDR3 loop is CASSLAGTGGTYEQYF. Here the CDR3 DNA reads TGTGCCAGCAGCTTAGCCGGGACAGGGGGTACCTACGAGCAGTACTTC. The rearrangement joins TRBV11-1 to TRBJ2-7, with TRBD1 matching 11 bases. The CDR3 is 16 residues long. CDR1 is SGHAT, CDR2 FQDESV, per germline (reference sequence). J gave up 2 bases and V 0 bases, and 3 bases lay outside the gene matches.

The chain has TRBV15 and TRBJ2-3; D is possibly TRBD2 (6 bases). V lost 0 bases to trimming and J lost 1 base, with 8 bases between them. Germline V lookup: CDR1 LNHNV, CDR2 YYDKDF (reference sequence). The CDR3 extends over 15 amino acids. CDR3 bases: TGTGCCACCAGCAGAGAACAGCGGGGCACAGATACGCAGTATTTT. Translation: CATSREQRGTDTQYF.

The chain is built from TRBV19 and TRBJ1-4; D possibly corresponds to TRBD1 (5 bases). CDR1 LNHDA and CDR2 SQIVND come from the germline V gene (reference sequence). This CDR3 comprises 15 residues. The V and J ends lost 4 bases and 8 bases respectively, with 17 bases between them. DNA of the CDR3: TGTGCCAGTAGTACCCCCCGCCAGGGAGGGGAAAAACTGTTTTTT. It yields the protein CASSTPRQGGEKLFF.

V and J are TRBV28 and TRBJ1-2; perhaps TRBD1 as D (6 bases). The germline V gene encodes CDR1 MDHEN and CDR2 SYDVKM. The V and J ends lost 3 bases and 5 bases respectively, with 10 bases between them. The CDR3 covers 13 residues. CDR3 DNA sequence: TGTGCCAGCAGTTTTGGACAGATTTATGGCTACACCTTC. Protein: CASSFGQIYGYTF.

CDR3 DNA sequence: TGCAGCGTCGTCCGGGACAAGAACCAAGAGACCCAGTACTTC. Translated, it gives CSVVRDKNQETQYF. The rearrangement joins TRBV29-1 to TRBJ2-5; possibly TRBD1 for D (6 bases). Germline V gives CDR1 SQVTM, CDR2 ANQGSEA. With 6 bases removed from V and 0 bases from J, the gap between germline ends came to 14 bases. This CDR3 region has 14 residues. The full variable domain, with the rest looked up from reference TRBV29-1 and TRBJ2-5, is SAVISQKPSRDICQRGTSLTIQCQVDSQVTMMFWYRQQPGQSLTLIATANQGSEATYESGFVIDKFPISRPNLTFSTLTVSNMSPEDSSIYLCSVVRDKNQETQYFGPGTRLLVL.

The J gene is TRBJ2-7, the V gene TRBV27; D is perhaps TRBD2 (5 bases). CDR3 size: 13 residues. Germline CDR1 MNHEY, CDR2 SMNVEV (reference sequence). With 6 bases removed from V and 4 bases from J, the gap between germline ends came to 13 bases. In DNA, the CDR3 is TGTGCCAGCAGGGGCCTTGGCGGGTACGAGCAGTACTTC. It codes for CASRGLGGYEQYF.

This chain joins TRBV7-7 and TRBJ2-3; TRBD2 agrees at 9 bases. Germline V lookup: CDR1 SSHAT, CDR2 FNYEAQ (reference sequence). CDR3 length: 17 amino acids. J lost 5 bases, V lost 1 base, and 10 bases had no gene match. The CDR3 DNA reads as TGTGCCAGCAGCTTAGGAGTGGCGGGGGGGCCAGTAGATACGCAGTATTTT. Protein product: CASSLGVAGGPVDTQYF.

J is TRBJ1-4 and V is TRBV4-3; 8 bases are shared with TRBD1. Germline lookup yields CDR1 LGHNA and CDR2 YSLEER. The CDR3 length is 16 residues. Trimming at V came to 4 bases and at J to 4 bases, leaving 8 bases not matched to a gene. Here the CDR3 reads CASSLSRQGINEKLFF. For the CDR3, the DNA is TGCGCCAGCAGCCTTTCCCGACAGGGGATTAATGAAAAACTGTTTTTT.

This clone has just a few counts. The chain links TRBV30 to TRBJ2-2; 8 nucleotides match TRBD2. Germline lookup yields CDR1 GTSNPN and CDR2 SVGIG (reference sequence). This CDR3 region has 14 residues. The V gene end was trimmed by 4 bases and the J gene end by 0 bases; junction bases not matched to a gene: 1. This chain's CDR3 is CAWNSGTNTGELFF. CDR3 coding DNA: TGTGCCTGGAATAGCGGGACGAACACCGGGGAGCTGTTTTTT. Full variable domain (outside the CDR3, taken from reference TRBV30 and TRBJ2-2): SQTIHQWPATLVQPVGSPLSLECTVEGTSNPNLYWYRQAAGRGLQLLFYSVGIGQISSEVPQNLSASRPQDRQFILSSKKLLLSDSGFYLCAWNSGTNTGELFFGEGSRLTVL.

The CDR3 DNA is TGTGCCAGCAGCTTCCCTAGCATAGGCGAGCAGTTCTTC. As protein: CASSFPSIGEQFF. This chain uses TRBV5-6 with TRBJ2-1, with a tentative D call TRBD2 (5 bases). Germline V gene lookup returns CDR1 SGHDT and CDR2 YYEEEE. Between the trimmed V and J ends, which lost 2 bases and 10 bases, there was a span of 13 bases. The CDR3 has 13 amino acids.

V usage is TRBV6-5 and J usage is TRBJ1-4, with 7 bases lining up with TRBD1. Germline CDR1 and CDR2: MNHEY and SVGAGI. V lost 2 bases to trimming and J lost 7 bases; unmatched junction nucleotides: 7. CDR3 length: 15 residues. The chain's CDR3 is CASSYTAGGSEKLFF. The CDR3 nucleotides are TGTGCCAGCAGTTACACCGCAGGGGGGAGTGAAAAACTGTTTTTT.

The chain employs TRBV5-1 and TRBJ2-7; 7 bases match TRBD1. Trimming removed 2 bases from V and 6 bases from J; junction bases left unmatched: 8. Germline V lookup: CDR1 SGHRS, CDR2 YFSETQ. The CDR3 consists of 14 residues. The CDR3 loop is CASSLGAGGREQYF. CDR3 coding DNA: TGCGCCAGCAGCTTAGGGGCAGGGGGACGCGAGCAGTACTTC.

The chain has TRBV4-2 and TRBJ2-3, with TRBD2 matching over 14 bases. The CDR3 runs to 16 residues. Germline V CDR1 and CDR2: LGHNA, YNFKEQ. With V trimmed by 0 bases and J by 8 bases, 4 bases remained unmatched. The chain's CDR3 is CASSQDIGTSGGTQYF. DNA of the CDR3: TGTGCCAGCAGCCAAGATATCGGGACTAGCGGGGGTACGCAGTATTTT.

This chain links TRBV7-3 with TRBJ2-7, with a possible D match to TRBD1 (6 bases). V dropped 5 bases and J dropped 5 bases, with 13 bases sitting between them. The germline V gene encodes CDR1 SGHTA and CDR2 FQGTGA. The CDR3 extends over 13 amino acids. DNA for the CDR3: TGTGCCAGCAGCCCCACAGGGTTGGACGAGCAGTACTTC. It specifies CASSPTGLDEQYF. Together with reference TRBV7-3 and TRBJ2-7, the CDR3 gives the full variable domain: GAGVSQTPSNKVTEKGKYVELRCDPISGHTALYWYRQSLGQGPEFLIYFQGTGAADDSGLPNDRFFAVRPEGSVSTLKIQRTERGDSAVYLCASSPTGLDEQYFGPGTRLTVT.